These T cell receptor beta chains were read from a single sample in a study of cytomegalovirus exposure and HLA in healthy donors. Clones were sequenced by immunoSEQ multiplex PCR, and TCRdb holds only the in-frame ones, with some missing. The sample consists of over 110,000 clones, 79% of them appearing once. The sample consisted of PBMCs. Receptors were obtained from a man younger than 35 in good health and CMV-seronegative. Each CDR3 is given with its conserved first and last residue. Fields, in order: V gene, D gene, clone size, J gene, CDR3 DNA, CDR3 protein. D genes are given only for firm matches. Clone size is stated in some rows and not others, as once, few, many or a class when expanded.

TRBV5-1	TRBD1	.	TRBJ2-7	TGCGCCAGCAGCTCGGGACAGGGGTCCTACGAGCAGTACTTC	CASSSGQGSYEQYF
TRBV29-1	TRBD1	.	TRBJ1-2	TGCAGCGGAGGGGACAGGGGATTATATGGCTACACCTTC	CSGGDRGLYGYTF
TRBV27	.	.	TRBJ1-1	TGTGCCAGCAGTAAAGGACCCTGGGAGACTGAAGCTTTCTTT	CASSKGPWETEAFF
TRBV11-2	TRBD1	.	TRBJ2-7	TGTGCCAGCAGCATAAGGACAGGGGCCGAGCAGTACTTC	CASSIRTGAEQYF
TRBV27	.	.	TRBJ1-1	TGTGCCAGCAGTTTAGCTCGACAGGCTTTAGCTTTCTTT	CASSLARQALAFF
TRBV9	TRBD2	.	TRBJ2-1	TGTGCCAGCAGCGCCTCGGGATCTTTATCAGCGGGGGGGCGCGATGAGCAGTTCTTC	CASSASGSLSAGGRDEQFF
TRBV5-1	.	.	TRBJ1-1	TGCGCCAGCAGCTTGACACAGGGAATGAACACTGAAGCTTTCTTT	CASSLTQGMNTEAFF
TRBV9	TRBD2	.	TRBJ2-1	TGTGCCAGCAGCGTAGAACTAGCGATGGGGAATGAGCAGTTCTTC	CASSVELAMGNEQFF
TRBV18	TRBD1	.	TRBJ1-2	TGTGCCAGCTCTCTGGACAGGGGAATCTCTGGCTACACCTTC	CASSLDRGISGYTF
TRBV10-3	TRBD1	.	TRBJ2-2	TGTGCCATCAGTGGGGACAGGGGGTCATCCGTGAACACCGGGGAGCTGTTTTTT	CAISGDRGSSVNTGELFF
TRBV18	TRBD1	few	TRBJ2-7	TGTGCCAGCTCACAGAACACAGGGGAGAACGAGCAGTACTTC	CASSQNTGENEQYF
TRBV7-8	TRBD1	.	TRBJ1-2	TGTGCCAGCAGCCTGTGGACAGGGCCCAACTATGGCTACACCTTC	CASSLWTGPNYGYTF
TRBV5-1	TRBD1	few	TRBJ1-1	TGCGCCAGCAGCTACAGGGGGCAGAGCACTGAAGCTTTCTTT	CASSYRGQSTEAFF
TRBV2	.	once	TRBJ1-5	TGTGCCAGCAGTGATACTGGTCAGCCCCAGCATTTT	CASSDTGQPQHF
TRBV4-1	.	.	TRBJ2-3	TGCGCCAGCAGCGGCGAGGGCTGGGGCACAGATACGCAGTATTTT	CASSGEGWGTDTQYF
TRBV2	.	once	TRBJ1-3	TGTGCCAGCTCCCCGGCAGGTGGGGCCTATGGAAACACCATATATTTT	CASSPAGGAYGNTIYF
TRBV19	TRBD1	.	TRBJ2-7	TGTGCCAGTAGTATGTGGGGACAGGGGGGGATCTTCTACGAGCAGTACTTC	CASSMWGQGGIFYEQYF
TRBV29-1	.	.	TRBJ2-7	TGCAGCGTTGAGATCCTCCCGGGCGAGCAGTACTTC	CSVEILPGEQYF
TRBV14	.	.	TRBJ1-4	TGTGCCAGCAGCCCGGGGGGCTCCCCTGGAGAAAAACTGTTTTTT	CASSPGGSPGEKLFF
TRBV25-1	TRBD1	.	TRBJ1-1	TGTGCCAGCAGTGTTATCACCAGGGGGCACGATGAAGCTTTCTTT	CASSVITRGHDEAFF
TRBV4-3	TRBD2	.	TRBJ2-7	TGCGCCAGCAGGACCGGGACTAGCGGACCATACGAGCAGTACTTC	CASRTGTSGPYEQYF
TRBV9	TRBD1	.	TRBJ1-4	TGTGCCAGCAGCGCCGGGACAGGGGGCGGTTTGCTGGATGAAAAACTGTTTTTT	CASSAGTGGGLLDEKLFF
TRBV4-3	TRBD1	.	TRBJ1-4	TGCGCCAGCAGCCAAGATCCCGACAGGGGGACGGAAAAACTGTTTTTT	CASSQDPDRGTEKLFF
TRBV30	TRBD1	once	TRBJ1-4	TGTGCCTGGACCGGGACAGATAATGAAAAACTGTTTTTT	CAWTGTDNEKLFF
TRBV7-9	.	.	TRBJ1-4	TGTGCCAGCAGCCGGGGGGCGGTTAATGAAAAACTGTTTTTT	CASSRGAVNEKLFF
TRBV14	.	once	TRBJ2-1	TGTGCCAGCAGCCAAGACCGTCGGTGGAGCTCCTACAATGAGCAGTTCTTC	CASSQDRRWSSYNEQFF
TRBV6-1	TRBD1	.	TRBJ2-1	TGTGCCAGCACCTCGACAGGGGAAGGCTACAATGAGCAGTTCTTC	CASTSTGEGYNEQFF
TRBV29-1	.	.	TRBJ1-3	TGCAGCGTAGAATCTGGTGGGCAGAAAGGAAACACCATATATTTT	CSVESGGQKGNTIYF
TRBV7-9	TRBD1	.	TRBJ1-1	TGTGCCAGCAGCCTGACAGGGTCTGAAGCTTTCTTT	CASSLTGSEAFF
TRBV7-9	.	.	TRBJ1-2	TGTGCCAGCAGCTTAGGGACATTAAACGGCTACACCTTC	CASSLGTLNGYTF
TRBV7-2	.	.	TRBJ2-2	TGTGCCAGCAGCCCCACGACTAGTAGCTGGGAGCTGTTTTTT	CASSPTTSSWELFF
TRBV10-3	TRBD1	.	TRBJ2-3	TGTGCCATCAGCACAGGGGCAGATACGCAGTATTTT	CAISTGADTQYF
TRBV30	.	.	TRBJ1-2	TGTGCCTGGAGTGCAGACCACCGGGGGAGCTACACCTTC	CAWSADHRGSYTF
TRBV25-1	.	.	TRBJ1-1	TGTGCCAGCAGTGAACAGTACGCGAACACTGAAGCTTTCTTT	CASSEQYANTEAFF
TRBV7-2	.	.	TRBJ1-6	TGTGCCAGCAGCTTAAACCGGGATAATTCACCCCTCCACTTT	CASSLNRDNSPLHF
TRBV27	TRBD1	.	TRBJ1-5	TGTGCCAGCAGTCCTAGACAGGGGGTGCTCAATCAGCCCCAGCATTTT	CASSPRQGVLNQPQHF
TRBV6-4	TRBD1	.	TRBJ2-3	TGTGCCAGCAGCCGGGACAGGGGGTCGTCAGATACGCAGTATTTT	CASSRDRGSSDTQYF
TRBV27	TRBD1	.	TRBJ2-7	TGTGCCAGCAGCGGCCGGGACAGCCTACACAACTACGAGCAGTACTTC	CASSGRDSLHNYEQYF
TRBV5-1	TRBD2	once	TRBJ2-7	TGCGCCAGCAGCGGGGGGGGTCGGGGCTACGAGCAGTACTTC	CASSGGGRGYEQYF
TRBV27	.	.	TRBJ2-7	TGTGCCAGCAGTTTAGTTCAGGGAGGATACGAGCAGTACTTC	CASSLVQGGYEQYF
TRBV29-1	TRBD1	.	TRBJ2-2	TGCAGCGTTAACAGGGGGAGGACCGGGGAGCTGTTTTTT	CSVNRGRTGELFF
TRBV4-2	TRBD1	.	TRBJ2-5	TGTGCCAGCAGCCACCCCTCCGACAGGGGTGATCCTAGGGAGAGGGAGACCCAGTACTTC	CASSHPSDRGDPRERETQYF